These T cell receptor beta chains were read from a single sample in a study of T cells after posttransplantation cyclophosphamide. Profiled with immunoSEQ multiplex PCR; TCRdb holds only in-frame clones, not every one. The sample is made up of some 43,000 clones, none counted only once. Sample: PBMCs. These receptors were taken from a man aged 40-55 years in good health, CMV-negative, and a related stem cell transplant donor. Each CDR3 is given with its conserved first and last residue. The D gene is left open where the match is weak. The size field is filled for only some rows; it gives once, few, many or a size class.

V gene	clone size	J gene	D gene	CDR3 DNA	CDR3 protein
TRBV7-8	many	TRBJ1-4	TRBD1	TGTGCCAGCAGCTTCACGGGACAGAGCAATGAAAAACTGTTTTTT	CASSFTGQSNEKLFF
TRBV2	many	TRBJ2-5	NA	TGTGCCAGCAGTGCCCTGCAAGAGACCCAGTACTTC	CASSALQETQYF
TRBV7-2	many	TRBJ1-2	TRBD1	TGTGCCAGCAGCCCTCAGACAGGGGCGAACTATGGCTACACCTTC	CASSPQTGANYGYTF
TRBV27	many	TRBJ2-5	NA	TGTGCCAGCAGTTTATCGTTCGGGAACCAAGGCCAGTACTTC	CASSLSFGNQGQYF
TRBV6-1	NA	TRBJ1-4	NA	TGTGCCAGCAGTGCGTCACAGGTGGGGGGTGAAAAACTGTTTTTT	CASSASQVGGEKLFF
TRBV7-9	many	TRBJ1-2	NA	TGTGCCAGCAGCCCAAAGTTTATCAGGGGCCTCTATGGCTACACCTTC	CASSPKFIRGLYGYTF
TRBV29-1	many	TRBJ2-5	NA	TGCAGCGTTACCCCCACGGTAATCGGGATTGGGGAGACCCAGTACTTC	CSVTPTVIGIGETQYF
TRBV28	many	TRBJ1-5	NA	TGTGCCAGCAGTTTTCCCCAGGAGCCCCAGCATTTT	CASSFPQEPQHF
TRBV21-1	NA	TRBJ1-6	NA	TGTGCCCGCACACCGGGACAGCGTATTGGAGATAATAATTCACCCCTCCACTTT	CARTPGQRIGDNNSPLHF
TRBV7-9	many	TRBJ2-1	TRBD1	TGTGCCAGCAGCTTCAGACAGGGCGGCCACAATGAGCAGTTCTTC	CASSFRQGGHNEQFF
TRBV6-5	NA	TRBJ1-1	NA	TGTGCCAGCAGTGACAGGAACACTGAAGCTTTCTTT	CASSDRNTEAFF
TRBV7-8	many	TRBJ2-2	TRBD2	TGTGCCAGCAGCCCAACGGCTAGCGGGCTTCGTATCGGGGAGCTGTTTTTT	CASSPTASGLRIGELFF
TRBV28	many	TRBJ1-1	NA	TGTGCCAGCAGTTCGAACAGGGTCGGGGGGGGAGCTTTCTTT	CASSSNRVGGGAFF
TRBV28	many	TRBJ2-1	TRBD2	TGTGCCAGCAGTTTCCAAGCGGGGGTCTACAATGAGCAGTTCTTC	CASSFQAGVYNEQFF
TRBV7-2	many	TRBJ2-3	TRBD2	TGTGCCAGCAGCTTAAGGGAGGGAGATACGCAGTATTTT	CASSLREGDTQYF
TRBV29-1	many	TRBJ2-2	NA	TGCAGCGTTGGGCTCACCGGGGAGCTGTTTTTT	CSVGLTGELFF
TRBV5-4	NA	TRBJ2-7	TRBD2	TGTGCCAGCAGTGGAAGCGGGAGCCCCTACGAGCAGTACTTC	CASSGSGSPYEQYF
TRBV28	many	TRBJ2-5	NA	TGTGCCAGCAGTTCGCCACTCCAAGAGACCCAGTACTTC	CASSSPLQETQYF
TRBV6-1	many	TRBJ2-1	TRBD2	TGTGCCAGCAGTGGGTGGACTAGCGGGAGGCCCTATTACTCCTACAATGAGCAGTTCTTC	CASSGWTSGRPYYSYNEQFF
TRBV4-3	many	TRBJ2-7	TRBD1	TGCGCCAGCAGCCAAGATCAGGCGACAGGGGCCTACGAGCAGTACTTC	CASSQDQATGAYEQYF
TRBV10-2	many	TRBJ1-4	NA	TGCGCCAGCAGTTTCACAGGCGTTGGAACTAATGAAAAACTGTTTTTT	CASSFTGVGTNEKLFF